This is a list of T cell receptor beta chains from one sample in a study of cytomegalovirus exposure and HLA in healthy donors. Repertoires were generated with immunoSEQ multiplex PCR, while TCRdb's copy carries only in-frame clones and drops some. The repertoire includes fewer than 140,000 clones, roughly 71% of them detected once, and 2.5% to 3% sits in the top ten. The sequencing sample was made of PBMCs. All receptors come from a male donor in good health and CMV-seropositive. The CDR3 runs from the conserved cysteine through the conserved F or W. D genes are given only for firm matches. A clone size is listed for some rows: how often the clone was seen (once, few, many), or a class if it is expanded.

v_call	clone_size	j_call	d_call	cdr3_nt	cdr3_aa
TRBV2	-	TRBJ2-1	TRBD1	TGTGCCAGCAGGCGGGGACAGGGAATCAACAATGAGCAGTTCTTC	CASRRGQGINNEQFF
TRBV29-1	-	TRBJ2-3	TRBD2	TGCAGCGCCGAAACTCGGGCTAGCGGGGTGAGAGATACGCAGTATTTT	CSAETRASGVRDTQYF
TRBV7-2	-	TRBJ1-4	TRBD1	TGTGCCAGCAGCTCAGAGGGGACAGTGGGATTGCAACTGTTTTTT	CASSSEGTVGLQLFF
TRBV6-5	few	TRBJ1-1	-	TGTGCCAGCAGCCGACAGGTGAACACTGAAGCTTTCTTT	CASSRQVNTEAFF
TRBV27	-	TRBJ2-7	-	TGTGCCAGCAGTCCTTGTGAGCAGTACTTC	CASSPCEQYF
TRBV28	-	TRBJ1-5	-	TGTGCCAGCAGGCGGTGGACAGAAAAACTCAATCAGCCCCAGCATTTT	CASRRWTEKLNQPQHF
TRBV6-5	-	TRBJ2-1	-	TGTGCCAGCAGCCCTAGCGTGTACTCCTACAATGAGCAGTTCTTC	CASSPSVYSYNEQFF
TRBV18	-	TRBJ1-5	-	TGTGCCAGCTCCGGGGTGTGGAATCAGCCCCAGCATTTT	CASSGVWNQPQHF
TRBV30	-	TRBJ2-4	TRBD1	TGTGCCTGGGCGACAGGGAATGGCATTCAGTACTTC	CAWATGNGIQYF
TRBV28	-	TRBJ2-1	-	TGTGCCAGCAGTACGCGCCTAGCTGTGGGCTACAATGAGCAGTTCTTC	CASSTRLAVGYNEQFF
TRBV9	-	TRBJ2-3	-	TGTGCCACCCCGGGGTACTCATACACAGATACGCAGTATTTT	CATPGYSYTDTQYF
TRBV27	once	TRBJ2-7	-	TGTGCCAGCAGTACCTCCGGTGACGAGCAGTACTTC	CASSTSGDEQYF
TRBV6-5	-	TRBJ1-4	-	TGTGCCAGCAGTTACGTGCGGGCTAATGAAAAACTGTTTTTT	CASSYVRANEKLFF
TRBV4-1	-	TRBJ2-3	-	TGCGCCAGCAGCCAATATCCCGGGACTGGCCCCAGAGGGGATACGCAGTATTTT	CASSQYPGTGPRGDTQYF
TRBV5-6	-	TRBJ1-5	-	TGTGCCAGCAGCTTCGGAGATCAGCCCCAGCATTTT	CASSFGDQPQHF
TRBV5-6	-	TRBJ1-2	TRBD1	TGTGCCAGCAGCTCTCAGGGGGCAGATGGCTACACCTTC	CASSSQGADGYTF
TRBV5-1	-	TRBJ2-1	TRBD1	TGCGCCAGCAGCTTATTGGGACAGGGTGGCTACAATGAGCAGTTCTTC	CASSLLGQGGYNEQFF
TRBV28	-	TRBJ2-2	TRBD1	TGTGCCAGCAGTTACAGGGGTTGGTACACCGGGGAGCTGTTTTTT	CASSYRGWYTGELFF
TRBV4-1	-	TRBJ2-7	TRBD1	TGCGCCAGCAGCCAGAAGGGACAGCCAAGCTCCTACGAGCAGTACTTC	CASSQKGQPSSYEQYF
TRBV11-3	-	TRBJ2-7	-	TGTGCCAGCAGCTTGGGCGGGTCCTACGAGCAGTACTTC	CASSLGGSYEQYF
TRBV11-2	-	TRBJ1-4	-	TGTGCCAGCAGCTTAGTTCGGGGGACTAATGAAAAACTGTTTTTT	CASSLVRGTNEKLFF
TRBV29-1	-	TRBJ1-1	-	TGCAGCACCGCTGCGGGGGGGAGCACTGAAGCTTTCTTT	CSTAAGGSTEAFF